This T cell receptor (beta chain) was recorded in a study of blood T cell repertoires in COVID-19. Across the study: Sample material is recorded as cDNA or gDNA derived from T cells, B-cell-depleted T cells, or PBMCs.

The study drew participants aged about 18 to 95 years from 20 to 30 US areas. Participant reports of clinical history set cohort assignment. V was pared by 5 bases and J by 7 bases, with 14 bases between. Germline V gives CDR1 KGHDR, CDR2 SFDVKD. The CDR3 runs 14 residues. Clones were read by immunoSEQ multiplex PCR, and TCRdb kept only the in-frame ones, dropping some. Of some 530,000 clones listed, 70% to 90% were seen once; the top ten hold 8.3%. The source material was PBMCs or T cells enriched from blood (not recorded which). The sequence derives from a woman aged 55-69 years who had recovered from COVID-19. This chain links TRBV24-1 with TRBJ2-1, with D perhaps TRBD1 (6 bases). The CDR3, as DNA: TGTGCCACCAGTGCCCCTACAGGGCGAAATGAGCAGTTCTTC. Protein sequence: CATSAPTGRNEQFF.